The 14 T cell receptor beta chains below were found in one sample sequenced in a study of cytomegalovirus exposure and HLA in healthy donors. It was with 60 Vbeta and 13 Jbeta primers that the PCR ran. The protocol was immunoSEQ multiplex PCR, while the TCRdb copy is restricted to in-frame clones and leaves out a portion. The sample has some 160,000 clones; over 60% are singletons. Sample: PBMCs. All receptors derive from a woman aged 25-40 years in good health and CMV-seronegative.

The chain joins TRBV6-1 to TRBJ1-2, with D possibly TRBD1 on 6 matching bases. Trimming removed 10 bases at V and 2 bases at J, with 14 bases between. The germline CDR1 and CDR2 sequences are MNHNS and SASEGT. The CDR3 totals 13 residues. The CDR3 DNA reads TGTGCCACATGGGGGCAACAAAACTATGGCTACACCTTC. It yields the protein CATWGQQNYGYTF.

Concerning this clone itself: The junction differs from germline at one of its ends, possibly a read error. The chain is built from TRBV7-7 and TRBJ1-6, with D possibly matching TRBD1 (6 bases). Germline CDR1 reads SSHAT; CDR2 reads FNYEAQ (reference sequence). The CDR3 runs 18 residues. The CDR3 region is CASSLAPEGVTYNSPLHF. The CDR3 bases are TGTGCTAGCAGCTTAGCCCCAGAGGGGGTAACCTATAATTCACCCCTCCACTTT.

This clone showed up just a few times. This chain links TRBV18 with TRBJ1-1, with D unclear. This CDR3 contains 16 residues. Germline lookup yields CDR1 KGHSH and CDR2 LQKENI. V lost 1 base, J lost 0 bases, and 12 bases lay in between. This CDR3 is CASSPLPQNMNTEAFF. The CDR3 coding sequence is TGTGCCAGCTCACCACTACCTCAGAACATGAACACTGAAGCTTTCTTT.

This rearrangement joins TRBV7-2 to TRBJ2-7, with D possibly matching TRBD1 (5 bases). The CDR3 extends over 16 amino acids. The V gene lost 0 bases and the J gene lost 3 bases, with 15 bases spanning the gap. Germline CDR1 is SGHTA and CDR2 is FQGNSA. The chain's CDR3 is CASSLAQVRVDYEQYF. As DNA, the CDR3 is TGTGCCAGCAGCTTAGCGCAGGTCAGGGTTGACTACGAGCAGTACTTC.

The chain has TRBV20-1 and TRBJ2-1; tentatively, D is TRBD2 (5 bases). CDR3 length: 11 residues. The ends were cut back, 7 bases at V and 5 bases at J, with 9 bases in the middle. CDR1 and CDR2 from the germline V gene are DFQATT and SNEGSKA (reference sequence). The CDR3 protein is CSVEGNNEQFF. CDR3 coding DNA: TGCAGTGTAGAGGGAAACAATGAGCAGTTCTTC.

This clone was observed once. The chain links TRBV7-3 to TRBJ1-2, with D perhaps TRBD1 (6 bases). Deletions cut 5 bases from V and 5 bases from J, with 18 bases between. Germline V gives CDR1 SGHTA, CDR2 FQGTGA. The CDR3 contains 15 residues. The chain's CDR3 is CASSPKGGTEYGYTF. CDR3 coding DNA: TGTGCCAGCAGCCCAAAGGGGGGGACTGAATATGGCTACACCTTC.

This clone was recorded once. This chain joins TRBV7-2 and TRBJ1-1, with a weak D call TRBD1 (6 bases). The V end lost 5 bases, the J end lost 1 base, and 11 bases lay between the germline ends. CDR3 size: 14 residues. Germline assignment: CDR1 SGHTA and CDR2 FQGNSA. The CDR3 spells CASSRGHSNTEAFF. CDR3 DNA sequence: TGTGCCAGCAGCCGGGGACACTCGAACACTGAAGCTTTCTTT.

V is TRBV10-1 and J is TRBJ2-7, with a possible D match to TRBD1 (6 bases). Germline CDR1 reads WNHNN; CDR2 reads SYGVQD (reference sequence). The CDR3 runs to 16 residues. V was pared by 3 bases and J by 2 bases, with 17 bases between. This chain's CDR3 is CASSEGQLLPTYEQYF. Written as DNA, the CDR3 is TGCGCCAGCAGTGAAGGACAGCTCCTACCTACCTACGAGCAGTACTTC.

The gene calls are TRBV10-3 and TRBJ2-2; no definite D call. The CDR3 covers 14 residues. The V gene lost 0 bases and the J gene lost 7 bases, with 9 bases spanning the gap. The germline V gene has CDR1 ENHRY and CDR2 SYGVKD. CDR3 DNA: TGTGCCATCAGTGAGTCGACTCTGGGCGGGGAGCTGTTTTTT. Translated, it gives CAISESTLGGELFF.

The CDR3 DNA sequence: TGTGCCAGCAGCAAAGCGCTAAGAGGGAGTCTGAACACTGAAGCTTTCTTT. Protein sequence: CASSKALRGSLNTEAFF. The chain carries TRBV21-1 and TRBJ1-1. TRBV21-1 is labeled a pseudogene. The CDR3 sequence is 17 residues long.

This sequence joins TRBV12-5 and TRBJ2-5; 9 nucleotides align to TRBD2. The J segment lost 3 bases and the V segment lost 2 bases, leaving 16 bases of the junction unmatched. This CDR3 has 19 amino acids. Germline CDR1 LGHNT, CDR2 FRNRAP. The CDR3 nucleotides are TGTGCTAGTGGTTTGACTGAATTCCCCGGGACTAGCAGGGAAGAGACCCAGTACTTC. It translates to CASGLTEFPGTSREETQYF.

V gene TRBV27 combines with J gene TRBJ1-5; TRBD1 matches at 8 bases. The germline V gene has CDR1 MNHEY and CDR2 SMNVEV (reference sequence). J was trimmed by 2 bases and V by 5 bases; bases with no gene match: 5. This CDR3 is built from 15 residues. The CDR3 DNA reads TGTGCCAGCAGTACTCAGGGGGCCGGCAATCAGCCCCAGCATTTT. It is translated as CASSTQGAGNQPQHF.

This clone was seen once. This rearrangement joins TRBV12-5 to TRBJ1-4; 8 bases match TRBD1. Germline assignment: CDR1 LGHNT and CDR2 FRNRAP. V dropped 4 bases and J dropped 8; count of bases not matched to a gene: 6. The CDR3 runs 14 residues. The CDR3 reads CASGSGQGNEKLFF. The CDR3 bases are TGTGCTAGTGGTTCCGGACAGGGAAACGAAAAACTGTTTTTT. Based on the CDR3 plus reference TRBV12-5 and TRBJ1-4, the full variable domain is DARVTQTPRHKVTEMGQEVTMRCQPILGHNTVFWYRQTMMQGLELLAYFRNRAPLDDSGMPKDRFSAEMPDATLATLKIQPSEPRDSAVYFCASGSGQGNEKLFFGSGTQLSVL.

The chain carries TRBV11-3 and TRBJ1-5, with a tentative D call TRBD1 (5 bases). There are 15 residues in the CDR3. CDR1 and CDR2 from the germline V gene are SGHNT and YENEEA. V was shortened by 2 bases and J by 15 bases, with 23 bases between the two germline ends. The CDR3 bases are TGTGCCAGCAGCTTAAATTTTAAGGTGGACAACCGGTGGCATTTT. Its translation is CASSLNFKVDNRWHF. The whole variable domain, filled in from reference TRBV11-3 and TRBJ1-5, reads EAGVVQSPRYKIIEKKQPVAFWCNPISGHNTLYWYLQNLGQGPELLIRYENEEAVDDSQLPKDRFSAERLKGVDSTLKIQPAELGDSAVYLCASSLNFKVDNRWHFGDGTRLSIL.